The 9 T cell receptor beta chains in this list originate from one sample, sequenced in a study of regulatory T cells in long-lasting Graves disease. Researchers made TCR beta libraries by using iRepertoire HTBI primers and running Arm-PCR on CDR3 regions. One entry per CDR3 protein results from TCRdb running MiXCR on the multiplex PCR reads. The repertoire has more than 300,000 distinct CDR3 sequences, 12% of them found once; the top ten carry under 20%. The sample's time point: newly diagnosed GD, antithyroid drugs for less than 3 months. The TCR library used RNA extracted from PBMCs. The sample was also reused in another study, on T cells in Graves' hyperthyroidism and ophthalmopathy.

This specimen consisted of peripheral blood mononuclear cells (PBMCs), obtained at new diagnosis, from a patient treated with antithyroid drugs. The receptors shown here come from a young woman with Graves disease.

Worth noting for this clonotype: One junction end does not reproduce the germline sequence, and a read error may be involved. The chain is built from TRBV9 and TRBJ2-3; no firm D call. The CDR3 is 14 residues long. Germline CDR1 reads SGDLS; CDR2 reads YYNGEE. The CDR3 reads CASGVAVQADTQYF. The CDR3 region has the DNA TGTGCCAGCGGCGTAGCTGTGCAGGCAGATACGCAGTATTTT.

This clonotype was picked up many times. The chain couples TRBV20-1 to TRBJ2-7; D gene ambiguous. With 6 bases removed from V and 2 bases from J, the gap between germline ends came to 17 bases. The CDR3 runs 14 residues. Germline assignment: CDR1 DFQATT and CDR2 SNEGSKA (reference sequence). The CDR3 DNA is TGCAGTGCGCCTTTAAGGCGCGGCACCTACGAGCAGTACTTC. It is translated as CSAPLRRGTYEQYF.

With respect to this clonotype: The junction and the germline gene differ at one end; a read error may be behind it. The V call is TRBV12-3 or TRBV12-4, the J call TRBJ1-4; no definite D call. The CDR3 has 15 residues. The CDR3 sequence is CASRGTGHSIERLFF. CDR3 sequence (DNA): TGTGCCAGCAGGGGCACTGGGCACTCGATTGAAAGACTGTTTTTT.

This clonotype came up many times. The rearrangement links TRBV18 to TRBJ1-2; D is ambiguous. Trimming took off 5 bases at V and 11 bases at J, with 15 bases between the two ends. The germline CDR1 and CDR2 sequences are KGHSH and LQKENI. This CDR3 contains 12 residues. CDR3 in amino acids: CASSLVTSQYTF. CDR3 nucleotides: TGTGCCAGCTCATTGGTGACATCTCAATACACCTTC.

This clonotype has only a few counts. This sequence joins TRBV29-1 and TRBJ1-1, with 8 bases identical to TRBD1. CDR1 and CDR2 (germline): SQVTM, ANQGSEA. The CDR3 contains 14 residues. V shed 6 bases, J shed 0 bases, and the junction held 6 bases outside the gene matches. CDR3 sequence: CSVGGQGMNTEAFF. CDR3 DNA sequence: TGCAGCGTAGGCGGACAGGGCATGAACACTGAAGCTTTCTTT. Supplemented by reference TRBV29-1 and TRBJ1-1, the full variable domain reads SAVISQKPSRDICQRGTSLTIQCQVDSQVTMMFWYRQQPGQSLTLIATANQGSEATYESGFVIDKFPISRPNLTFSTLTVSNMSPEDSSIYLCSVGGQGMNTEAFFGQGTRLTVV.

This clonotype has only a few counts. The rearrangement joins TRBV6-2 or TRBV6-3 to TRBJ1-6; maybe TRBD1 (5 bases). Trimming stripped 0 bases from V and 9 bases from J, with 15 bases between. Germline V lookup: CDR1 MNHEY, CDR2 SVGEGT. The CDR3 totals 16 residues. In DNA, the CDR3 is TGTGCCAGCAGTTACTCCAGGGTTCCTGGGAGTTCACCCCTCCACTTT. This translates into CASSYSRVPGSSPLHF.

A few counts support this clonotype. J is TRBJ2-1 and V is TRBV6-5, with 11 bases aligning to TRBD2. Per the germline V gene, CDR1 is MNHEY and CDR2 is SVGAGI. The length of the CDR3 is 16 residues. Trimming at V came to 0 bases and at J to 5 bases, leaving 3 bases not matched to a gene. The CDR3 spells CASSYSIAGGNNEQFF. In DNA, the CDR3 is TGTGCCAGCAGTTACTCTATAGCGGGAGGGAACAATGAGCAGTTCTTC.

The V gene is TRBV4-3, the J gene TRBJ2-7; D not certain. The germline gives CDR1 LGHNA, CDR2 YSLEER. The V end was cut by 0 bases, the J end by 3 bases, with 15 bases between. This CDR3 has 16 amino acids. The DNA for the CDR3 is TGCGCCAGCAGCCAAGACGTAGGGTTCAGTTACTACGAGCAGTACTTC. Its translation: CASSQDVGFSYYEQYF.

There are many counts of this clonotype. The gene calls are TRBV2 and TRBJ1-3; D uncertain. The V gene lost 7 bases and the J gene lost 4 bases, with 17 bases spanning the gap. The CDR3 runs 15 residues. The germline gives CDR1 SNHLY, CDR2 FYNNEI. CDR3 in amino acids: CASTTDRYLGNTIYF. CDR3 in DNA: TGTGCCAGCACTACGGACCGATACCTGGGAAACACCATATATTTT.